These 8 T cell receptor beta chains were sequenced from one sample in a study of CD8+ T cells in alopecia areata (dated by TCRdb to 2016 to 2019). The method behind the library was the immunoSEQ multiplex PCR assay. RNA was extracted from all samples and reverse transcribed into cDNA, which served as template for TCR sequencing. Drawn from immuneACCESS, this table holds only the in-frame rearrangements with V and J called that TCRdb kept. Clones are partly lost; checked studies trace under half to an unresolved V gene and leave the rest unexplained. Here the sample has fewer than 150,000 clones; roughly 58% occur a single time. The biggest ten clones account for about 31% of the sample. Explained via the paper, the time point label denotes: around 29 days on oral tofacitinib. The treatment or condition label for this specimen denotes: oral pan-JAK inhibitor, 5-10 mg twice daily. The sequencing here drew on CD8+ T cells sorted from blood, taken at week 4, from a patient treated with tofacitinib. The receptors derive from a human donor with alopecia areata.

The chain employs TRBV27 and TRBJ2-5, with unresolved D. This CDR3 spans 15 amino acids. V was clipped by 2 bases and J by 5 bases, with 15 bases between them. Germline values: CDR1 MNHEY, CDR2 SMNVEV (reference sequence). The CDR3 region has the DNA TGTGCCAGCAGTTTAGGTTTGGCGGAGTCGGAGACCCAGTACTTC. This encodes CASSLGLAESETQYF.

This rearrangement joins TRBV4-3 to TRBJ2-1; D remains ambiguous. The CDR3 is 15 residues long. Germline CDR1 and CDR2: LGHNA and YSLEER. Trimming took 0 bases from V and 4 from J, leaving 10 bases between them. CDR3 loop: CASSQDRVSYNEQFF. The CDR3 DNA reads as TGCGCCAGCAGCCAAGATCGTGTCTCTTACAATGAGCAGTTCTTC.

This clone was recorded only once. The V gene is TRBV29-1, the J gene TRBJ1-2, with D unresolved. The CDR3 runs 12 residues. Trimming stripped 1 base from V and 3 bases from J, with 6 bases between. CDR1 is SQVTM and CDR2 is ANQGSEA in the germline V gene. CDR3 DNA: TGCAGCGTTGAAGGACTGGACTATGGCTACACCTTC. Protein product: CSVEGLDYGYTF.

V is TRBV30 and J is TRBJ1-4, with TRBD1 matching 7 bases. With V trimmed by 3 bases and J by 8 bases, 3 bases remained unmatched. This CDR3 has 12 amino acids. The germline gives CDR1 GTSNPN, CDR2 SVGIG (reference sequence). The CDR3 protein is CAWRRGPEKLFF. The CDR3 DNA follows: TGTGCCTGGAGGAGGGGGCCAGAAAAACTGTTTTTT.

The rearrangement links TRBV30 to TRBJ1-1; no clear D gene. Germline assignment: CDR1 GTSNPN and CDR2 SVGIG (reference sequence). Trimming removed 3 bases at V and 8 bases at J, with 7 bases between. This CDR3 is 10 amino acids long. This CDR3 reads CAWREGEAFF. The CDR3 coding sequence is TGTGCCTGGAGGGAAGGGGAAGCTTTCTTT.

The V and J genes are TRBV25-1 and TRBJ2-7; 7 bases line up with TRBD1. Trimming took 2 bases from V and 3 from J; bases not matched to a gene: 7. The CDR3 contains 15 residues. In germline, CDR1 is MGHDK, CDR2 SYGVNS. DNA for the CDR3: TGTGCCAGCAGTGAAGGGCTGGGACAGCTCTACGAGCAGTACTTC. Its translation is CASSEGLGQLYEQYF.

The V call is TRBV13, the J call TRBJ2-7; D remains ambiguous. Trimming left V 4 bases short and J 5 bases short, with 18 bases between. Germline CDR1 and CDR2: PRHDT and FYEKMQ (reference sequence). This CDR3 has 15 amino acids. The CDR3 region has the DNA TGTGCCAGCAGCTCCACAAGGACGAGCGAGAACGAGCAGTACTTC. Translated, it gives CASSSTRTSENEQYF.

The chain carries TRBV2 and TRBJ1-2; tentatively, D is TRBD1 (5 bases). Germline loops: CDR1 SNHLY, CDR2 FYNNEI. The CDR3 consists of 15 residues. Trimming pared 0 bases from V and 5 bases from J, leaving 13 bases between. CDR3 nucleotide sequence: TGTGCCAGCAGTGAAGCGCGGGGGAACCCGTATGGCTACACCTTC. Protein: CASSEARGNPYGYTF.